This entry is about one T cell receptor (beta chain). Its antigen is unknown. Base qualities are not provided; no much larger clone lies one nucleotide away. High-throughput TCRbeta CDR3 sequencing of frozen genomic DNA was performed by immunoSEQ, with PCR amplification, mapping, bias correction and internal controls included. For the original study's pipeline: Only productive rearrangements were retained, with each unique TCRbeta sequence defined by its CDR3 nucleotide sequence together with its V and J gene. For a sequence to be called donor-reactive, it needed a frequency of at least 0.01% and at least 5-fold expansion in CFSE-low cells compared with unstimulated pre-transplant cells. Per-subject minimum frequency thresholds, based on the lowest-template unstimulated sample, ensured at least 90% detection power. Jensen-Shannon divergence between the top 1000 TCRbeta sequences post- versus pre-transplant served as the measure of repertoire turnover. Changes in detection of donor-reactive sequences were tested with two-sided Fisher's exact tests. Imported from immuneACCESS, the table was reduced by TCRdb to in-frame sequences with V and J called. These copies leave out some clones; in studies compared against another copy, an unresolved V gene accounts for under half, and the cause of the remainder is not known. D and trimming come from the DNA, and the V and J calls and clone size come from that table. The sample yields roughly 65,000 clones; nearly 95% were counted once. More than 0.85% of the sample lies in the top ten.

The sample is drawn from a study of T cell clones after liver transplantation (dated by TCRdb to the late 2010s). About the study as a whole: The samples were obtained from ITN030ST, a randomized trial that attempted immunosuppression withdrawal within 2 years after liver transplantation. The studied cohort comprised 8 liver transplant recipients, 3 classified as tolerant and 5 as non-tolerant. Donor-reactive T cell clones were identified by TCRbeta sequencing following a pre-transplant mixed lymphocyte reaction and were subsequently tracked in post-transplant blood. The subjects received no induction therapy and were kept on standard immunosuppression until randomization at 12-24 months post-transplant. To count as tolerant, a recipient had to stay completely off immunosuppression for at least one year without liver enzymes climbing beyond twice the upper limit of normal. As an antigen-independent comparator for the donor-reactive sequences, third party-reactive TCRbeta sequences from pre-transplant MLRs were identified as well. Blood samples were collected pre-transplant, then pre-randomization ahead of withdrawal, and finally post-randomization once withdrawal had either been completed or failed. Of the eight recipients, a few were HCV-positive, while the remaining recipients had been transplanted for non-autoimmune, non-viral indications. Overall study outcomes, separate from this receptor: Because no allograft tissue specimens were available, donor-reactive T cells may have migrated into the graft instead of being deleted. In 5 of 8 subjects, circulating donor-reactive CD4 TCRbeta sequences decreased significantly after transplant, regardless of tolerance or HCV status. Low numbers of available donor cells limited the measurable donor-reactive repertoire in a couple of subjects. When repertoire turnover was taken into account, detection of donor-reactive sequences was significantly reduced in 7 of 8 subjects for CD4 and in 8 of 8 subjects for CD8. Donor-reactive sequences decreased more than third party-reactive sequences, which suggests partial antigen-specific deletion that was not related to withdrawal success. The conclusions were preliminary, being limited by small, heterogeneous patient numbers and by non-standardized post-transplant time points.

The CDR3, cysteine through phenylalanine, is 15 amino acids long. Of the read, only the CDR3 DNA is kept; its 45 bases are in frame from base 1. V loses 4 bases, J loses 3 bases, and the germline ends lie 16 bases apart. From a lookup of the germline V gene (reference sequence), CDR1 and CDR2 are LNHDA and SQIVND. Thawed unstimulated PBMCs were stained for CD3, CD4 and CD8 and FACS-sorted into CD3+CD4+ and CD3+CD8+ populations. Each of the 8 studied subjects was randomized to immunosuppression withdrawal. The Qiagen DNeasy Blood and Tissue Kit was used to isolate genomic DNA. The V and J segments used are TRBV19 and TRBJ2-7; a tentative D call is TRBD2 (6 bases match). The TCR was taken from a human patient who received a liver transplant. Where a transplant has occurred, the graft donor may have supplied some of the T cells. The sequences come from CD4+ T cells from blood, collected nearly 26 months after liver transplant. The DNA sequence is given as TGTGCCAGTAGTAGAACCGGGACGGGAGTCTACGAGCAGTACTTC. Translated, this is CASSRTGTGVYEQYF. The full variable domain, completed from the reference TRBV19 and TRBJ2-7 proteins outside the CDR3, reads DGGITQSPKYLFRKEGQNVTLSCEQNLNHDAMYWYRQDPGQGLRLIYYSQIVNDFQKGDIAEGYSVSREKKESFPLTVTSAQKNPTAFYLCASSRTGTGVYEQYFGPGTRLTVT.